Each of the 14 T cell receptor beta chains below was sequenced from the same sample in a study of regulatory T cells in long-lasting Graves disease. The authors built TCR beta libraries using iRepertoire HTBI primers and Arm-PCR of CDR3 regions. TCRdb redid the calling of the multiplex PCR reads with MiXCR, one entry per CDR3 protein. This table holds about 470,000 distinct CDR3 sequences, about a sixth found once. Time point in this sample: newly diagnosed GD, antithyroid drugs for less than 3 months. PBMC RNA served as the TCR library source. The same sample was also studied in work on T cells in Graves' hyperthyroidism and ophthalmopathy.

Material: peripheral blood mononuclear cells (PBMCs), obtained at new diagnosis, from a patient treated with antithyroid drugs. Every receptor here comes from a man aged 35 to 55 with Graves disease.

The chain combines TRBV6-1 with TRBJ2-7; maybe TRBD1 (6 bases). Per the germline V gene, CDR1 is MNHNS and CDR2 is SASEGT. The CDR3 runs 14 residues. V lost 5 bases and J lost 4, with 15 bases in between. Written as DNA, the CDR3 is TGTGCCAGCAGTCCTTCTTGGGGGCCTTACGAGCAGTACTTC. This encodes CASSPSWGPYEQYF.

J is TRBJ2-7 and V is TRBV30, with TRBD2 matching over 11 bases. The germline gives CDR1 GTSNPN, CDR2 SVGIG (reference sequence). The CDR3 contains 18 residues. The V gene end was trimmed by 0 bases and the J gene end by 2 bases; junction bases not matched to a gene: 12. The CDR3: CAWSVTSGSIFAAYEQYF. In nucleotides, the CDR3 is TGTGCCTGGAGTGTAACTAGCGGGAGTATATTTGCGGCCTACGAGCAGTACTTC.

The chain joins TRBV20-1 to TRBJ1-1; D perhaps matches TRBD1 (6 bases). CDR1 is DFQATT, CDR2 SNEGSKA, per germline (reference sequence). V was shortened by 2 bases and J by 11 bases, with 12 bases between the two germline ends. The CDR3 is 11 amino acids. The CDR3 nucleotides are TGCAGTGCTAGACAGGGGAGGATGGCTTTCTTT. It codes for CSARQGRMAFF.

This clonotype was recorded many times. The chain recombines TRBV5-1 with TRBJ2-7; the D gene is possibly TRBD1 (6 bases). This CDR3 has 14 residues. Between the trimmed V and J ends, which lost 4 bases and 5 bases, there was a span of 16 bases. Germline loops: CDR1 SGHRS, CDR2 YFSETQ. In DNA, the CDR3 is TGCGCCAGCAGCCCTGGACAGCTTCGGGACGAGCAGTACTTC. As protein: CASSPGQLRDEQYF.

The sample holds one count of this clonotype. Since a much larger clone is just one base distant, this may be a read error. The conserved closing phenylalanine or tryptophan is absent in this CDR3, likely reflecting a read error. The chain links TRBV12-3 or TRBV12-4 to TRBJ1-1, with TRBD1 matching over 8 bases. CDR3 size: 11 residues. The V and J ends lost 4 bases and 10 bases, in that order; junction bases with no gene match: 2. CDR3 in DNA: TGTGCCAGCAGTTACAGGGGGGGAGCTTTCGTT. Its protein product is CASSYRGGAFV.

This clonotype was observed many times. The V call is TRBV20-1, the J call TRBJ2-7; D not certain. Trimming stripped 2 bases from V and 2 bases from J, with 10 bases between. CDR1 and CDR2 from the germline V gene are DFQATT and SNEGSKA (reference sequence). The CDR3 extends over 13 amino acids. CDR3 DNA: TGCAGTGCTAGAAAACTGTCGACCTACGAGCAGTACTTC. Translated, it gives CSARKLSTYEQYF.

This clonotype came up many times. This sequence joins TRBV6-1 and TRBJ1-2; D might be TRBD1 (5 bases). The germline V gene encodes CDR1 MNHNS and CDR2 SASEGT. This CDR3 region has 14 residues. Trimming removed 8 bases from V and 4 bases from J, with 17 bases in between. The DNA of the CDR3 is TGTGCCAGCCGGAACGGGGGGTCCCTCTATGGCTACACCTTC. Residues: CASRNGGSLYGYTF.

V usage is TRBV20-1 and J usage is TRBJ2-7; TRBD2 might be the D (6 bases). Germline-derived CDR1 and CDR2 are DFQATT and SNEGSKA (reference sequence). V lost 1 base and J 2 bases, leaving 12 bases between the germline ends. The CDR3 extends over 14 amino acids. In nucleotides, the CDR3 is TGCAGTGCTAGAGGGGACTCCCATGCCTACGAGCAGTACTTC. Its translation: CSARGDSHAYEQYF.

This clonotype came up many times. The chain is built from TRBV6-2 or TRBV6-3 and TRBJ2-1; TRBD1 matches at 11 bases. V dropped 5 bases and J dropped 7; count of bases not matched to a gene: 10. The CDR3 loop spans 16 amino acids. Germline CDR1 and CDR2: MNHEY and SVGEGT. CDR3: CASSGQGASLANEQFF. DNA for the CDR3: TGTGCCAGCAGTGGACAGGGGGCATCACTAGCGAATGAGCAGTTCTTC.

This clonotype was detected ten times or more. The rearrangement joins TRBV28 to TRBJ2-3; D unresolved. V gave up 3 bases and J gave up 7 bases, with 8 bases separating them. The CDR3 is 12 residues long. Per the germline V gene, CDR1 is MDHEN and CDR2 is SYDVKM. The CDR3 reads CASSLTAYTQYF. In DNA, the CDR3 is TGTGCCAGCAGTTTGACGGCATATACGCAGTATTTT.

This clonotype has at least ten counts. V is TRBV12-3 or TRBV12-4 and J is TRBJ1-5; the D gene is possibly TRBD1 (5 bases). The CDR3 length is 14 residues. V was pared by 2 bases and J by 4 bases, with 9 bases between. The CDR3 DNA sequence: TGTGCCAGCAGTTTACGGGGGGATAATCAGCCCCAGCATTTT. It specifies CASSLRGDNQPQHF.

This clonotype has at least ten counts. V is TRBV5-1 and J is TRBJ2-1; D is perhaps TRBD2 (6 bases). Germline V gene sequence: CDR1 SGHRS, CDR2 YFSETQ. The CDR3 is 14 amino acids. V was shortened by 3 bases and J by 7 bases, with 14 bases between the two germline ends. The CDR3 bases are TGCGCCAGCAGCTACGGGGGAGGTGGGAATGAGCAGTTCTTC. Its protein product is CASSYGGGGNEQFF. Supplemented by reference TRBV5-1 and TRBJ2-1, the full variable domain reads KAGVTQTPRYLIKTRGQQVTLSCSPISGHRSVSWYQQTPGQGLQFLFEYFSETQRNKGNFPGRFSGRQFSNSRSEMNVSTLELGDSALYLCASSYGGGGNEQFFGPGTRLTVL.

This clonotype was picked up many times. Compared with germline, one end of the junction differs, possibly owing to a read error. The genes are TRBV2 and TRBJ2-1; possible D gene TRBD1, 6 bases. Germline V CDR1 and CDR2: SNHLY, FYNNEI. The CDR3 totals 16 residues. This CDR3 is CVSRTGTINPRGEQFF. The DNA for the CDR3 is TGTGTCAGCAGGACCGGGACAATTAACCCCCGGGGTGAGCAGTTCTTC.

This clonotype was counted at least ten times. The chain carries TRBV11-3 and TRBJ2-3; the match to TRBD2 covers 9 bases. In germline, CDR1 is SGHNT, CDR2 YENEEA. The CDR3 loop spans 17 amino acids. V was clipped by 5 bases and J by 2 bases; unmatched bases: 11. The CDR3 loop is CASSQRAGGLNTDTQYF. The CDR3 coding sequence is TGTGCCAGCAGCCAAAGAGCGGGAGGCCTAAACACAGATACGCAGTATTTT.